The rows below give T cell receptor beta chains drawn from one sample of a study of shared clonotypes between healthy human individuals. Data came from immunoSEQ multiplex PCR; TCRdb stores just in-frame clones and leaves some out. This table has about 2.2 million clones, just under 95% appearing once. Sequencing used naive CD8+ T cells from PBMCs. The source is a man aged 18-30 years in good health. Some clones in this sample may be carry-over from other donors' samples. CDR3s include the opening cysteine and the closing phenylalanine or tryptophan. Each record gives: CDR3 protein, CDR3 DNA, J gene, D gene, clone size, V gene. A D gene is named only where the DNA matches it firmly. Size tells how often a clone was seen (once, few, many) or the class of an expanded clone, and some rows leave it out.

CASSSDRGHGGELFF | TGTGCCAGCAGCTCGGACAGGGGGCACGGCGGGGAGCTGTTTTTT | TRBJ2-2 | TRBD1 | - | TRBV6-6
CAWSGGTIMNTEAFF | TGTGCCTGGAGTGGAGGGACAATCATGAACACTGAAGCTTTCTTT | TRBJ1-1 | - | - | TRBV30
CASSQDRGGYREQYF | TGCGCCAGCAGCCAAGATCGCGGAGGGTATCGCGAGCAGTACTTC | TRBJ2-7 | - | - | TRBV4-3
CASSVTGGGDGYTF | TGTGCCAGCAGCGTAACAGGGGGAGGAGATGGCTACACCTTC | TRBJ1-2 | TRBD1 | once | TRBV9
CASGAFEGHQPQHF | TGTGCCAGTGGGGCTTTCGAGGGCCATCAGCCCCAGCATTTT | TRBJ1-5 | - | - | TRBV19
CASSTPPLGAGGEQYF | TGTGCCAGCAGTACCCCCCCACTAGGAGCGGGAGGCGAGCAGTACTTC | TRBJ2-7 | TRBD2 | - | TRBV27
CASSKQGEFGYTF | TGTGCCAGCAGCAAACAGGGGGAGTTTGGCTACACCTTC | TRBJ1-2 | TRBD1 | once | TRBV7-9
CASSPRHGAEQYF | TGTGCCAGCAGTCCCAGACACGGCGCCGAGCAGTACTTC | TRBJ2-7 | - | - | TRBV27
CASSSLTGTANTGELFF | TGTGCCAGCAGCTCCCTTACCGGGACAGCGAACACCGGGGAGCTGTTTTTT | TRBJ2-2 | TRBD1 | once | TRBV7-9
CASSSLLGQEQYF | TGTGCCAGCAGCTCTCTCCTAGGACAGGAGCAGTACTTC | TRBJ2-7 | - | - | TRBV7-9
CASSYSSDGGGYGYTF | TGTGCCAGCAGTTACTCTTCGGATGGTGGAGGCTATGGCTACACCTTC | TRBJ1-2 | - | - | TRBV6-5
CASSVGQGLGEQYF | TGTGCCAGCAGCGTAGGACAGGGTCTAGGGGAGCAGTACTTC | TRBJ2-7 | TRBD1 | - | TRBV9
CASSRDRGSNQPQHF | TGTGCCAGCAGTCGGGACAGGGGGAGCAATCAGCCCCAGCATTTT | TRBJ1-5 | TRBD1 | - | TRBV28
CASSARGGALAYEQYF | TGTGCCAGCAGTGCGCGGGGGGGGGCCTTAGCCTACGAGCAGTACTTC | TRBJ2-7 | TRBD2 | once | TRBV6-1
CASTKGVRGYGYTF | TGTGCCAGCACCAAAGGTGTCAGGGGCTATGGCTACACCTTC | TRBJ1-2 | - | - | TRBV7-9
CASSPYRDRGLAGTLRQYF | TGTGCCAGCAGTCCATACCGGGACAGGGGCCTAGCGGGGACTCTACGGCAGTACTTC | TRBJ2-7 | - | - | TRBV28
CASRTGANTGELFF | TGTGCCAGCAGAACAGGGGCTAACACCGGGGAGCTGTTTTTT | TRBJ2-2 | TRBD1 | - | TRBV7-2
CASSLALINNEQFF | TGTGCCAGCAGCTTGGCTCTAATCAACAATGAGCAGTTCTTC | TRBJ2-1 | - | - | TRBV5-6
CASSLASPGTDPYGYTF | TGTGCCAGCAGCTTAGCTTCCCCTGGGACGGACCCCTATGGCTACACCTTC | TRBJ1-2 | - | - | TRBV7-9
CASRLDRNPSYEQYF | TGTGCCAGCAGACTCGACAGAAACCCCTCCTACGAGCAGTACTTC | TRBJ2-7 | - | - | TRBV2
CASSSWDNSYEQYF | TGTGCCAGCAGCTCATGGGACAACTCCTACGAGCAGTACTTC | TRBJ2-7 | - | - | TRBV7-9
CASSSPTGQGFTDTQYF | TGTGCCAGCAGTTCACCCACGGGACAGGGTTTTACAGATACGCAGTATTTT | TRBJ2-3 | TRBD1 | - | TRBV7-9
CATSERDFYEQYF | TGTGCCACCAGCGAGCGGGACTTCTACGAGCAGTACTTC | TRBJ2-7 | TRBD2 | - | TRBV15
CASRQAVPRQPQHF | TGTGCCAGCAGACAGGCGGTCCCCAGGCAGCCCCAGCATTTT | TRBJ1-5 | - | once | TRBV6-1
CASSQARTGTNTEAFF | TGCGCCAGCAGCCAAGCAAGAACAGGGACGAACACTGAAGCTTTCTTT | TRBJ1-1 | - | - | TRBV4-1
CASSSGGVLEQYF | TGTGCCAGCAGTTCCGGGGGGGTTCTCGAGCAGTACTTC | TRBJ2-7 | TRBD2 | - | TRBV6-5
CASSHRDRPRDTGELFF | TGTGCCAGCAGCCACCGGGACAGACCGCGGGACACCGGGGAGCTGTTTTTT | TRBJ2-2 | TRBD1 | once | TRBV5-5
CASSYSSGTNTEAFF | TGTGCCAGCAGTTATTCTTCGGGGACGAACACTGAAGCTTTCTTT | TRBJ1-1 | - | - | TRBV6-5
CSVVQGYTEAFF | TGCAGCGTCGTACAGGGGTACACTGAAGCTTTCTTT | TRBJ1-1 | TRBD1 | - | TRBV29-1
CASSVGGRTESYEQYF | TGTGCCAGCAGCGTAGGGGGACGGACGGAATCCTACGAGCAGTACTTC | TRBJ2-7 | - | - | TRBV9
CAINRVNQPQHF | TGTGCCATTAACAGGGTCAATCAGCCCCAGCATTTT | TRBJ1-5 | - | few | TRBV7-9
CASSSTGHPSYEQYF | TGTGCCAGCAGCTCAACGGGACACCCCTCCTACGAGCAGTACTTC | TRBJ2-7 | - | - | TRBV7-9
CASSSHTGGENQPQHF | TGTGCCAGCAGTTCCCATACAGGGGGCGAGAATCAGCCCCAGCATTTT | TRBJ1-5 | TRBD1 | - | TRBV5-4
CASSSTGEGEQYF | TGTGCCAGCAGCTCGACAGGGGAGGGCGAGCAGTACTTC | TRBJ2-7 | - | - | TRBV13
CASSLYGSGPGITYEQYF | TGCGCCAGCAGCTTGTATGGGTCAGGCCCAGGCATAACCTACGAGCAGTACTTC | TRBJ2-7 | - | - | TRBV5-1
CASSLGGGASEAFF | TGCGCCAGCAGCTTGGGAGGAGGGGCTTCTGAAGCTTTCTTT | TRBJ1-1 | - | - | TRBV5-1
CAWSLRGHSPLHF | TGTGCCTGGAGTCTAAGGGGGCATTCACCCCTCCACTTT | TRBJ1-6 | TRBD1 | - | TRBV30
CASSIGGAGNQPQHF | TGTGCCAGTAGTATAGGAGGGGCCGGCAATCAGCCCCAGCATTTT | TRBJ1-5 | - | - | TRBV19
CASSLVPGGVNTEAFF | TGTGCCAGCAGCTTAGTGCCAGGAGGAGTGAACACTGAAGCTTTCTTT | TRBJ1-1 | - | - | TRBV11-2
CASREEMDRAHPAYTF | TGTGCCAGCAGAGAGGAGATGGACAGGGCCCACCCTGCCTACACCTTC | TRBJ1-2 | TRBD1 | - | TRBV5-6
CATSPQTGAYEQYF | TGTGCCACCAGCCCCCAGACAGGGGCCTACGAGCAGTACTTC | TRBJ2-7 | TRBD1 | - | TRBV15
CASSIEIGYEQYF | TGTGCCAGCAGTATCGAAATCGGGTACGAGCAGTACTTC | TRBJ2-7 | - | - | TRBV27
CASSPDVREKLFF | TGCGCCAGCAGCCCAGACGTGCGGGAAAAACTGTTTTTT | TRBJ1-4 | - | - | TRBV5-1
CASSRRSMNTEAFF | TGTGCCAGCAGCCGACGGAGCATGAACACTGAAGCTTTCTTT | TRBJ1-1 | - | - | TRBV5-6
CASSQDRGLNPYGYTF | TGTGCCAGCAGCCAAGATAGAGGCCTGAACCCCTATGGCTACACCTTC | TRBJ1-2 | - | - | TRBV14
CAISESTGGPAGETQYF | TGTGCCATCAGTGAGTCGACGGGAGGGCCGGCGGGAGAGACCCAGTACTTC | TRBJ2-5 | TRBD2 | - | TRBV10-3
CASSLEGLAGGPDEQFF | TGTGCCAGCAGCTTAGAGGGACTAGCGGGAGGGCCTGATGAGCAGTTCTTC | TRBJ2-1 | TRBD2 | - | TRBV13